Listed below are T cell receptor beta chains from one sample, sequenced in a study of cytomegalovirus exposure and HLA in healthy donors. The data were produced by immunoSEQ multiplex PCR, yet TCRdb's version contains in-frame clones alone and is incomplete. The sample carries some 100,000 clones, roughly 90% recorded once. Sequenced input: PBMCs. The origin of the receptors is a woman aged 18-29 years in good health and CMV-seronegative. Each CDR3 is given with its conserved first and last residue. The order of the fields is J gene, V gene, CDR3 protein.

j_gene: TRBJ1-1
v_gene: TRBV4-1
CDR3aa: CASSSGTVSEAFF

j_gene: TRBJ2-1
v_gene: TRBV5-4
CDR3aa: CASSPSGRKTDEQFF

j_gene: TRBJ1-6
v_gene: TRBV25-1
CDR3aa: CASRDRGSPLHF

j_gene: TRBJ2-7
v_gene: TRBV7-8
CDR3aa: CASSLTSGSSGSYEQYF

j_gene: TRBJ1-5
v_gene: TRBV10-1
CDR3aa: CATRTGGGNQPQHF

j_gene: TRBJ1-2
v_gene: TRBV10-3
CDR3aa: CAISESGLYGYTF

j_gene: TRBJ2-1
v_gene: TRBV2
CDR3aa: CATSGIIGGYNEQFF

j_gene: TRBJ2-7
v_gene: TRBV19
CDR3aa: CATPQASYEQYF

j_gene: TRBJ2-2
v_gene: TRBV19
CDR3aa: CASSRGLRTGELFF

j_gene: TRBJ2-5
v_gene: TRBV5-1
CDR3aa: CASSLRGGQETQYF

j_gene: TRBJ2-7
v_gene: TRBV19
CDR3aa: CASSTTGEGHEQYF

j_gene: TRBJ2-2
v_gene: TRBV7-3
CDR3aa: CASRGATGELFF

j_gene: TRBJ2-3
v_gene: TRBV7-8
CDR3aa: CASSSRSGTDTQYF

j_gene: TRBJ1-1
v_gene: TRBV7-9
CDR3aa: CASIPGGGLTEAFF

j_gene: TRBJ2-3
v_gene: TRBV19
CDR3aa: CASSMAGRTDTQYF

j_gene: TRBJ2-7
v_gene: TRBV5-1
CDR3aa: CASSLVTSGTYEQYF

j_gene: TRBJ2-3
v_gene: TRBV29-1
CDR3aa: CSVAGGSTDTQYF

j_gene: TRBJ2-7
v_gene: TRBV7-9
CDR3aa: CASSLAGQGLRSYEQYF

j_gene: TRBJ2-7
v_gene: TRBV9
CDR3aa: CASSVEHSYEQYF

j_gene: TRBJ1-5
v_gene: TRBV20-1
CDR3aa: CSASGNQPQHF

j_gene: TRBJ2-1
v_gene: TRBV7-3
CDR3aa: CASSSHGGSYNEQFF

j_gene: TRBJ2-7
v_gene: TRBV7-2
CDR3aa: CASSLAASGESSEQYF

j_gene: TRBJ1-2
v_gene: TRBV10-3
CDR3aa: CAISGGEGSTGYTF

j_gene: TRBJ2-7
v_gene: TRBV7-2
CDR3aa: CASSLVVAGGVEQYF

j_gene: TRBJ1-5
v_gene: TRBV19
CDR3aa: CASGVGGSETQHF

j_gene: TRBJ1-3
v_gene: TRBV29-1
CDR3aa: CSVVVRGPGNTIYF

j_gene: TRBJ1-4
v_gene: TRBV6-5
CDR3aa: CASSYDRGLEKLFF

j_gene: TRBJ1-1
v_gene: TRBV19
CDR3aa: CASSSAGRNTEAFF

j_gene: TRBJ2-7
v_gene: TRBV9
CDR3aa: CASSVWDRGDEQYF

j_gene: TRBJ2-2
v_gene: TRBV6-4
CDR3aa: CASSDSGGLRTGELFF

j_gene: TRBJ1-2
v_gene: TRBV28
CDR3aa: CASSSWTGKAYGYTF

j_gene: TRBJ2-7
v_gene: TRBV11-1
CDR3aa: CASSESGLPYEQYF

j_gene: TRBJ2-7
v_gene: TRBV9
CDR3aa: CASSSTDRGPREQYF

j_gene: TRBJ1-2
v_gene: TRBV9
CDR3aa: CASSAGRDFYGYTF

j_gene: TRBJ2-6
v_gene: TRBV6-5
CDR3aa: CASSYSSSSGANVLTF

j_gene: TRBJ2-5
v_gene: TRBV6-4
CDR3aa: CASSDSYRQRGETQYF

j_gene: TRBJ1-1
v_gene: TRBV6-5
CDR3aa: CASRAGQGSKGFF

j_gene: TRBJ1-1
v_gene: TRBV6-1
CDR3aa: CASRTGRGLEAFF

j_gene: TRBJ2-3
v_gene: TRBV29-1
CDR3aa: CSVERTDTQYF

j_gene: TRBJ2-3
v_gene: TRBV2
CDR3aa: CASSTQGAEDTQYF

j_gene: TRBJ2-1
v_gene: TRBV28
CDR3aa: CASSRVRTANEQFF

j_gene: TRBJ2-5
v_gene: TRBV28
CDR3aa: CASSKREYPQETQYF

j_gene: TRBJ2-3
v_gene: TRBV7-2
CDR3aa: CASSSVSDTQYF

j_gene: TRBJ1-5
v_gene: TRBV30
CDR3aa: CAWSPTGGSQPQHF

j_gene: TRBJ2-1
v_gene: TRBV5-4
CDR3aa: CASSSRDNSYNEQFF

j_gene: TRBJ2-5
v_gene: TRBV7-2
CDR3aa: CASSLVAHQETQYF

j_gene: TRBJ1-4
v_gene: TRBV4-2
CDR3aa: CASSQDRGQGNEKLFF

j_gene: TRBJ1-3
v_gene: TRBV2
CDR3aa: CASRGSGNTIYF

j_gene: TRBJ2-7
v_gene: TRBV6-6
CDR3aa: CASTHWDRSYEQYF

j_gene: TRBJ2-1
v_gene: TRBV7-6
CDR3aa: CASSRPLQGANHNEQFF

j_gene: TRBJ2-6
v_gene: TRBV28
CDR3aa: CASSRPGANVLTF

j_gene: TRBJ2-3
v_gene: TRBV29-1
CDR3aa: CSVLIRTDTQYF

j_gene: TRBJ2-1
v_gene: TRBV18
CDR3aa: CASSPGQGRTSSYNEQFF

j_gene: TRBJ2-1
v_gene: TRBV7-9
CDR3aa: CASSLDRAAGNNEQFF